Listed below are T cell receptor beta chains from one sample, sequenced in a study of blood T cell repertoires in COVID-19. Sequencing used immunoSEQ multiplex PCR; TCRdb keeps in-frame clones, though not all of them. The data show 100,000 or so clones, under 80% seen once. The sample consisted of peripheral blood. The receptor source for this set is a woman aged 70 to 79 with acute or convalescent COVID-19. Each CDR3 is given with its conserved first and last residue. The D gene is left open where the match is weak. Clone size is given for some rows only: seen once, a few or many times, or a class if the clone is expanded.

d_gene: .
v_gene: TRBV29-1
j_gene: TRBJ2-1
abundance: .
CDR3nt: TGCCTCGCCGGCGAGCGAGGAAGAAATGAGCAGTTCTTC
CDR3aa: CLAGERGRNEQFF

d_gene: .
v_gene: TRBV5-5
j_gene: TRBJ1-4
abundance: .
CDR3nt: TGTGCCAGCAGCTTGGGTCCGGGTAGCGAAAAACTGTTTTTT
CDR3aa: CASSLGPGSEKLFF

d_gene: TRBD1
v_gene: TRBV5-1
j_gene: TRBJ1-1
abundance: .
CDR3nt: TGCGCCAGCAGCTTATCTTCAGACAGGGGTATGGAAGCTTTCTTT
CDR3aa: CASSLSSDRGMEAFF

d_gene: TRBD2
v_gene: TRBV27
j_gene: TRBJ2-1
abundance: .
CDR3nt: TGTGCCAGCAGTTTTTTGTGGGGGGGACCGGGTGAGCAGTTCTTC
CDR3aa: CASSFLWGGPGEQFF

d_gene: TRBD2
v_gene: TRBV11-3
j_gene: TRBJ2-3
abundance: .
CDR3nt: TGTGCCAGCAGCTTCTCTGCGGGGGGTGCAGATACGCAGTATTTT
CDR3aa: CASSFSAGGADTQYF

d_gene: TRBD1
v_gene: TRBV5-5
j_gene: TRBJ1-6
abundance: .
CDR3nt: TGTGCCAGCAGCCCAGCAGGGGACAGGCAGAATTCACCCCTCCACTTT
CDR3aa: CASSPAGDRQNSPLHF

d_gene: .
v_gene: TRBV27
j_gene: TRBJ2-7
abundance: .
CDR3nt: TGTGCCAGCAGTTCAAATCTCGGCGGGGAGCAGTACTTC
CDR3aa: CASSSNLGGEQYF

d_gene: TRBD1
v_gene: TRBV19
j_gene: TRBJ1-2
abundance: .
CDR3nt: TGTGCCAGTAGTAAAGTAGGGGGCGCGAGAAATGGCTACACCTTC
CDR3aa: CASSKVGGARNGYTF

d_gene: TRBD1
v_gene: TRBV5-6
j_gene: TRBJ1-1
abundance: .
CDR3nt: TGTGCCAGCAGCGCGGACAGGGGGTACACTGAAGCTTTCTTT
CDR3aa: CASSADRGYTEAFF

d_gene: .
v_gene: TRBV6-5
j_gene: TRBJ2-1
abundance: .
CDR3nt: TGTGCCATTTGGACAACCTACAATGAGCAGTTCTTC
CDR3aa: CAIWTTYNEQFF

d_gene: TRBD2
v_gene: TRBV2
j_gene: TRBJ2-1
abundance: .
CDR3nt: TGTGCCAGCAGTGAAACGCGGGGGAGAGCTCAAGAGCAGTTCTTC
CDR3aa: CASSETRGRAQEQFF

d_gene: .
v_gene: TRBV7-9
j_gene: TRBJ1-5
abundance: few
CDR3nt: TGTGCCAGCAGCTCCGACTGGGATCAGCCCCAGCATTTT
CDR3aa: CASSSDWDQPQHF

d_gene: TRBD1
v_gene: TRBV15
j_gene: TRBJ1-2
abundance: .
CDR3nt: TGTGCCACCAGCAGAGATCTAGGGGGCGGATCGGGCTACACCTTC
CDR3aa: CATSRDLGGGSGYTF

d_gene: .
v_gene: TRBV6-1
j_gene: TRBJ2-3
abundance: .
CDR3nt: TGTGCCAGCAGTGAAACAGGGCTCACAGATACGCAGTATTTT
CDR3aa: CASSETGLTDTQYF

d_gene: TRBD1
v_gene: TRBV2
j_gene: TRBJ2-1
abundance: few
CDR3nt: TGTGCCAGCAGAGCCGGGACAGGGGCCTACAATGAGCAGTTCTTC
CDR3aa: CASRAGTGAYNEQFF

d_gene: TRBD2
v_gene: TRBV2
j_gene: TRBJ2-5
abundance: .
CDR3nt: TGTGCCCGCGGCGGGGGGGCAGGGGAGACCCAGTACTTC
CDR3aa: CARGGGAGETQYF

d_gene: TRBD1
v_gene: TRBV24-1
j_gene: TRBJ1-2
abundance: .
CDR3nt: TGTGCCACCATTGGGACAGCCTACTATGGCTACACCTTC
CDR3aa: CATIGTAYYGYTF

d_gene: TRBD1
v_gene: TRBV9
j_gene: TRBJ2-5
abundance: .
CDR3nt: TGTGCCAGCAGCGTAGGAGGACAGGGTAAAGAGACCCAGTACTTC
CDR3aa: CASSVGGQGKETQYF

d_gene: TRBD2
v_gene: TRBV5-1
j_gene: TRBJ2-7
abundance: .
CDR3nt: TGCCCCCGTTTGCGCCGTGGGGGGGGCCGGGGGGGGGAGCAGTACTTC
CDR3aa: CPRLRRGGGRGGEQYF

d_gene: TRBD2
v_gene: TRBV7-2
j_gene: TRBJ2-3
abundance: .
CDR3nt: TGTGCCAGCAGCTTCGGGGGGGATTACACAGATACGCAGTATTTT
CDR3aa: CASSFGGDYTDTQYF

d_gene: .
v_gene: TRBV7-9
j_gene: TRBJ1-2
abundance: .
CDR3nt: TGTGCCAGCAGCTTAGGGTCGGGAATAGACTATGGCTACACCTTC
CDR3aa: CASSLGSGIDYGYTF

d_gene: .
v_gene: TRBV6-5
j_gene: TRBJ2-1
abundance: .
CDR3nt: TGTGCCAGCAGTTATCTTACAAGCTACAATGAGCAGTTCTTC
CDR3aa: CASSYLTSYNEQFF

d_gene: TRBD1
v_gene: TRBV12-5
j_gene: TRBJ1-1
abundance: .
CDR3nt: TGTGCTAGTGGTCCCTGGGACAGGAACACTGAAGCTTTCTTT
CDR3aa: CASGPWDRNTEAFF

d_gene: TRBD2
v_gene: TRBV10-3
j_gene: TRBJ2-1
abundance: .
CDR3nt: TGTGCCATCAGGAGGACTAGAAACCTTCCAAATGAGCAGTTCTTC
CDR3aa: CAIRRTRNLPNEQFF

d_gene: TRBD1
v_gene: TRBV6-5
j_gene: TRBJ1-3
abundance: .
CDR3nt: TGTGCCAGCATAGATCAGGGGGCTGGAAACACCATATATTTT
CDR3aa: CASIDQGAGNTIYF

d_gene: TRBD1
v_gene: TRBV5-1
j_gene: TRBJ1-3
abundance: .
CDR3nt: TGCGCCAGCAGCTTGGGTGGGACAGAATCTGGAAACACCATATATTTT
CDR3aa: CASSLGGTESGNTIYF

d_gene: TRBD1
v_gene: TRBV3-1/TRBV3-2
j_gene: TRBJ1-5
abundance: once
CDR3nt: TGTGCCAGCAGCCAAGATGGGACAGCTGGGAATCAGCCCCAGCATTTT
CDR3aa: CASSQDGTAGNQPQHF

d_gene: .
v_gene: TRBV4-1
j_gene: TRBJ2-6
abundance: .
CDR3nt: TGCGCCAGCAGCCCGCACGGGGGGCGAGAAGGGGCCAACGTCCTGACTTTC
CDR3aa: CASSPHGGREGANVLTF

d_gene: TRBD1
v_gene: TRBV28
j_gene: TRBJ1-1
abundance: .
CDR3nt: TGTGCCAGCAGTTTAGGGGTGGCAGGGGGAGCTTTCTTT
CDR3aa: CASSLGVAGGAFF

d_gene: TRBD2
v_gene: TRBV4-2
j_gene: TRBJ2-1
abundance: .
CDR3nt: TGTGCCAGTGGACCACTAGCGGCCTACAATGAGCAGTTCTTC
CDR3aa: CASGPLAAYNEQFF

d_gene: .
v_gene: TRBV5-4
j_gene: TRBJ1-2
abundance: .
CDR3nt: TGTGCCAGCAGCCCGCCAGACTCTGATGGCTACACCTTC
CDR3aa: CASSPPDSDGYTF

d_gene: TRBD1
v_gene: TRBV7-9
j_gene: TRBJ2-7
abundance: .
CDR3nt: TGTGCCAGCAGCTTAGAGACAGGGGAAAAGTACGAGCAGTACTTC
CDR3aa: CASSLETGEKYEQYF

d_gene: .
v_gene: TRBV7-6
j_gene: TRBJ1-6
abundance: .
CDR3nt: TGTGCCAGCAGCTTAGTGGGAGGGGGAACGCATTCACCCCTCCACTTT
CDR3aa: CASSLVGGGTHSPLHF

d_gene: TRBD1
v_gene: TRBV7-7
j_gene: TRBJ2-1
abundance: .
CDR3nt: TGTGCCAGCAGCCCGGACAGGGGATACAATGAGCAGTTCTTC
CDR3aa: CASSPDRGYNEQFF

d_gene: TRBD1
v_gene: TRBV30
j_gene: TRBJ1-3
abundance: .
CDR3nt: TGTGCCTGGCAGACAGGGAACTCTGGAAACACCATATATTTT
CDR3aa: CAWQTGNSGNTIYF

d_gene: .
v_gene: TRBV7-9
j_gene: TRBJ2-7
abundance: .
CDR3nt: TGTGCCAGCAGCTTATTTGATCAGAAACCCTACGAGCAGTACTTC
CDR3aa: CASSLFDQKPYEQYF

d_gene: .
v_gene: TRBV5-1
j_gene: TRBJ1-2
abundance: once
CDR3nt: TGCGCCAGCAGCTTTACAGGGAACTATGGCTACACCTTC
CDR3aa: CASSFTGNYGYTF

d_gene: TRBD1
v_gene: TRBV7-8
j_gene: TRBJ1-4
abundance: .
CDR3nt: TGTGCCAGCAGCCGGACAGGAACGAATGAAAAACTGTTTTTT
CDR3aa: CASSRTGTNEKLFF

d_gene: TRBD1
v_gene: TRBV12-5
j_gene: TRBJ2-5
abundance: .
CDR3nt: TGTGCTAGTGGTCCCCAAACAGGGGGGGAGACCCAGTACTTC
CDR3aa: CASGPQTGGETQYF

d_gene: .
v_gene: TRBV6-6
j_gene: TRBJ2-2
abundance: .
CDR3nt: TGTGCCAGCAGAGTCCAGTACACCGGGGAGCTGTTTTTT
CDR3aa: CASRVQYTGELFF

d_gene: TRBD2
v_gene: TRBV7-2
j_gene: TRBJ2-1
abundance: .
CDR3nt: TGTGCCAGCAGCCCTCCTAGCGGGGGGTTTAATGAGCAGTTCTTC
CDR3aa: CASSPPSGGFNEQFF

d_gene: TRBD1
v_gene: TRBV19
j_gene: TRBJ1-1
abundance: .
CDR3nt: TGTGCCAGTAGTCCACGGACAGGGCGGTGGGACACTGAAGCTTTCTTT
CDR3aa: CASSPRTGRWDTEAFF

d_gene: TRBD1
v_gene: TRBV19
j_gene: TRBJ1-4
abundance: once
CDR3nt: TGTGCCAGTACCCCAACCAGGGACAGCAATGAAAAACTGTTTTTT
CDR3aa: CASTPTRDSNEKLFF

d_gene: TRBD1
v_gene: TRBV5-4
j_gene: TRBJ1-3
abundance: few
CDR3nt: TGTGCCAGCAGCGGGGACAGGGCTGGAAACACCATATATTTT
CDR3aa: CASSGDRAGNTIYF

d_gene: .
v_gene: TRBV25-1
j_gene: TRBJ1-6
abundance: .
CDR3nt: TGTGCCAGCAGACCGAGCGAAGGGGATAATTCACCCCTCCACTTT
CDR3aa: CASRPSEGDNSPLHF

d_gene: TRBD1
v_gene: TRBV6-6
j_gene: TRBJ1-2
abundance: .
CDR3nt: TGTGCCAGCAGCCTGACCGGGACAGGGAACTATGGCTACACCTTC
CDR3aa: CASSLTGTGNYGYTF

d_gene: .
v_gene: TRBV5-1
j_gene: TRBJ2-7
abundance: .
CDR3nt: TGCGCCAGCAGCCCACCCAGTAACTCCTACGAGCAGTACTTC
CDR3aa: CASSPPSNSYEQYF

d_gene: TRBD1
v_gene: TRBV18
j_gene: TRBJ2-7
abundance: .
CDR3nt: TGTGCCAGCTCACCACGTAATTTCGGGACAGTCATCTACGAGCAGTACTTC
CDR3aa: CASSPRNFGTVIYEQYF

d_gene: .
v_gene: TRBV21-1
j_gene: TRBJ2-1
abundance: .
CDR3nt: TGTGCCAGCAGCAAAGGGCCAGCGGGGGGGCCTAGGGAGCAGTTCTTC
CDR3aa: CASSKGPAGGPREQFF

d_gene: TRBD2
v_gene: TRBV5-8
j_gene: TRBJ2-1
abundance: .
CDR3nt: TGTGCCAGCAGCTTGGTAGCGGGGGGACCCCCTATGTACAATGAGCAGTTCTTC
CDR3aa: CASSLVAGGPPMYNEQFF